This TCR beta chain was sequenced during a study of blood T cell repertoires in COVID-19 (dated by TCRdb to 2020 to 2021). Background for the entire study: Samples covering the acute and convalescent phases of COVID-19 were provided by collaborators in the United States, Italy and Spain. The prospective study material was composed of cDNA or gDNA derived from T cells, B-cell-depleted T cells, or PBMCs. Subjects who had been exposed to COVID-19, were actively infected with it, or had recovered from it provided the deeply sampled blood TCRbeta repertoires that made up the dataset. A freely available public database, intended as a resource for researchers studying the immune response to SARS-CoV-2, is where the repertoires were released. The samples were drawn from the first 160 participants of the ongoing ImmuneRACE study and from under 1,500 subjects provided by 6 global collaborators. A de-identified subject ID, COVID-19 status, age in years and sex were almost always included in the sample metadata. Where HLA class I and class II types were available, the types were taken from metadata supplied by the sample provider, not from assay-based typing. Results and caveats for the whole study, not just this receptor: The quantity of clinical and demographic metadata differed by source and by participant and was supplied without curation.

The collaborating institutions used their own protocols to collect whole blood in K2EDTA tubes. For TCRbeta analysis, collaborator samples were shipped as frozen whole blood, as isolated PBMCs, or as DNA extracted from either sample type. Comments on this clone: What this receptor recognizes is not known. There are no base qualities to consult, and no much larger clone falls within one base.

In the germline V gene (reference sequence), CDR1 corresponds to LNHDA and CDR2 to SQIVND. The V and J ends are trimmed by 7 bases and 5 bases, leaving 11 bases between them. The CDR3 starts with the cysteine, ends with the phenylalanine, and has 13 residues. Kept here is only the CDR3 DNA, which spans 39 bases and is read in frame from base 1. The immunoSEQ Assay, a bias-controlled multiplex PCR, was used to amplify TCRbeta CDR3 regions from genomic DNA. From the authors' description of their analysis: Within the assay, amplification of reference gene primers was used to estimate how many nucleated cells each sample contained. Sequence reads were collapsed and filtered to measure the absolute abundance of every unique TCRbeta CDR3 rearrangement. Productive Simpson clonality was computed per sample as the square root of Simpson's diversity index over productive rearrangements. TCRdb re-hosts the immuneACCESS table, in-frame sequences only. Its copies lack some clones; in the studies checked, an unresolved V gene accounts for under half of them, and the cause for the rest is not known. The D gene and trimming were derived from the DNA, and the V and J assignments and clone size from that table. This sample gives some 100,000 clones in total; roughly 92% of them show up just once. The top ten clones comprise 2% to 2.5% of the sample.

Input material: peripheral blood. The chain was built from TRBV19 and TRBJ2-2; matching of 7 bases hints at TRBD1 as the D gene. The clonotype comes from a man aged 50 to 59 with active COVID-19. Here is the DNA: TGTGCCAGTACGACAGGGAGGACCGGGGAGCTGTTTTTT. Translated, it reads CASTTGRTGELFF.